This note documents a single T cell receptor (beta chain) sequence. The data originate from a study of T-cell reconstitution after alpha-beta-depleted transplantation in children. The CDR3 is made up of 15 amino acids. Germline loops: CDR1 SQVTM, CDR2 ANQGSEA. V gave up 4 bases and J gave up 0 bases, with 13 bases separating them. A library of TCRbeta sequences, prepared with unique molecular identifiers, was generated. TCRdb re-analysed the PCR reads in MiXCR, keeping a single row per CDR3 protein. The sample comprises around 530,000 distinct CDR3 sequences, 30% to 35% of which are singletons, and around 2.5% rests with the top ten.

The V call is TRBV29-1, the J call TRBJ2-1, with D possibly matching TRBD2 (5 bases). Here the sequenced sample was PBMCs from the stem cell graft donor, taken from the stem cell graft. The sequence was obtained from a human donor who donated a stem cell graft to a child with aplastic anemia. The DNA of the CDR3 is TGCAGCGTTGGTATAGCGCCGAGCTCCTACAATGAGCAGTTCTTC. Translation gives CSVGIAPSSYNEQFF.